A single TCR beta chain is shown here with its context. Its antigen is as yet unknown. There are 15 residues in the CDR3. V was clipped by 0 bases and J by 6 bases; unmatched bases: 7. Germline values: CDR1 SGHDT, CDR2 YYEEEE. Data came from immunoSEQ multiplex PCR; TCRdb stores just in-frame clones and leaves some out. Of more than 150,000 clones listed, 90% were seen once; the top ten hold around 1.5%. This sample is drawn from a study of T cell responses to AZD1222 COVID-19 vaccine. Study-level results: Donor demographics were predominantly white British with a female majority; clonal diversity may be underestimated. Spike-specific TCR breadth and depth were elevated following two AZD1222 doses. Repertoires were obtained solely post-peak T cell response.

The chain has TRBV5-6 and TRBJ2-7, with 9 bases identical to TRBD1. The receptor's source is an adult in good health. The material was peripheral blood, obtained on day 0 of AZD1222 vaccination. CDR3 DNA sequence: TGTGCCAGCAGCTTGGGGGGTGGGACAGGGCCCGAGCAGTACTTC. It is translated as CASSLGGGTGPEQYF.